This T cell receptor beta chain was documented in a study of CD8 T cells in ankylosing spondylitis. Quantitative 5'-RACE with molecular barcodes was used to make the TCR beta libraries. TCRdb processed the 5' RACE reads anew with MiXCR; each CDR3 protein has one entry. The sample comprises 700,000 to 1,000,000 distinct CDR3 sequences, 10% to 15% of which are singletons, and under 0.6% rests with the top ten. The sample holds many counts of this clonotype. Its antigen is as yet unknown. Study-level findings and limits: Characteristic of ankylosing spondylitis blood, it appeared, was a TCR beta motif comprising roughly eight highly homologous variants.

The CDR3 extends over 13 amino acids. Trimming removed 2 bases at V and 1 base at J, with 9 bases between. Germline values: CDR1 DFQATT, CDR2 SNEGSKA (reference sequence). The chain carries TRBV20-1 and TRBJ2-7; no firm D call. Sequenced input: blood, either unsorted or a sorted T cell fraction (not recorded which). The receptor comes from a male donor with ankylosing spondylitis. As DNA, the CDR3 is TGCAGTGCTAGAAGACACCATTCCTACGAGCAGTACTTC. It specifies CSARRHHSYEQYF.